One and the same sample provided the 3 T cell receptor beta chains below, sequenced in a study of CD8+ T cells in alopecia areata. cDNA serving as the sequencing template came from extracted, reverse transcribed RNA. Assay: immunoSEQ multiplex PCR; the TCRdb copy retains only in-frame clones and omits some. The sample includes about 56,000 clones, about 96% seen only once; the top ten take around a quarter. Sequenced here: CD8+ T cells sorted from blood, sampled at week 0. These receptors all come from a human donor with alopecia areata.

V is TRBV11-3 and J is TRBJ1-1; D is perhaps TRBD1 (6 bases). V lost 5 bases to trimming and J lost 0 bases, with 19 bases between them. The CDR3 sequence is 17 residues long. CDR1 and CDR2 from the germline V gene are SGHNT and YENEEA. The CDR3 sequence: CASSPLPGQTMNTEAFF. As DNA, the CDR3 is TGTGCCAGCAGCCCCCTACCCGGACAGACGATGAACACTGAAGCTTTCTTT.

The J gene is TRBJ2-1, the V gene TRBV30; D may be TRBD1 (6 bases). This CDR3 is built from 15 residues. Per germline, CDR1 GTSNPN and CDR2 SVGIG (reference sequence). Trimming stripped 2 bases from V and 3 bases from J, with 14 bases between. The CDR3 region is CAWSLGTTLYNEQFF. For the CDR3, the DNA is TGTGCCTGGAGTCTCGGGACAACACTCTACAATGAGCAGTTCTTC.

The chain is built from TRBV10-3 and TRBJ2-5; D is unclear. V dropped 3 bases and J dropped 5 bases, with 7 bases sitting between them. Germline lookup yields CDR1 ENHRY and CDR2 SYGVKD. The CDR3 loop spans 12 amino acids. The CDR3 DNA is TGTGCCATCAGTGAAACTGGCGAGACCCAGTACTTC. This translates into CAISETGETQYF.